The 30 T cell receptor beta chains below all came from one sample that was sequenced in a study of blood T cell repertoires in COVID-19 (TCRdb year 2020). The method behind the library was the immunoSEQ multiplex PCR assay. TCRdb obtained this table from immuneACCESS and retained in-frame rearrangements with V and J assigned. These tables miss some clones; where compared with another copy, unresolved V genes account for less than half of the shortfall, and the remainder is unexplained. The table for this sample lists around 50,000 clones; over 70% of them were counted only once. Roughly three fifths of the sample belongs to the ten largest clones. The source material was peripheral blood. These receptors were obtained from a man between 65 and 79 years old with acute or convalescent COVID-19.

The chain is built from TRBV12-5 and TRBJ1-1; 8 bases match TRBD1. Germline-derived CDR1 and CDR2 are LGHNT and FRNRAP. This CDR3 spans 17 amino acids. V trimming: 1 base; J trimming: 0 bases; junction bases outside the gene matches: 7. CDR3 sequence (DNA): TGTGCTAGTGGTTTGGGGGGACAGGATATCATGAACACTGAAGCTTTCTTT. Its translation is CASGLGGQDIMNTEAFF.

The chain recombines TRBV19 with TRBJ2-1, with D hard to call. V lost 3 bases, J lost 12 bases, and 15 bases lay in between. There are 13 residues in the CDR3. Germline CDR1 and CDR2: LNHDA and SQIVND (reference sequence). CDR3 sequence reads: CASSIVAGELQFF. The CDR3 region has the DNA TGTGCCAGTAGTATCGTCGCTGGAGAGCTGCAGTTCTTC.

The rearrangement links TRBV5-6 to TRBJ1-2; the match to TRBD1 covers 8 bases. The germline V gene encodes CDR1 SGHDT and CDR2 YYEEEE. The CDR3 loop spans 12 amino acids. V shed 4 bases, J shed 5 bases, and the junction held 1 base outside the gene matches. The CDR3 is CASSGDRYGYTF. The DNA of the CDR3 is TGTGCCAGCAGCGGGGACAGGTATGGCTACACCTTC.

The CDR3 DNA is TGTGCCAGTAGTATAAGTGGTGCGAATTCACCCCTCCACTTT. It codes for CASSISGANSPLHF. V gene TRBV19 combines with J gene TRBJ1-6; D gene ambiguous. The CDR3 is made up of 14 amino acids. V was cut by 2 bases and J by 7 bases, with 9 bases left in between. Germline V gives CDR1 LNHDA, CDR2 SQIVND (reference sequence).

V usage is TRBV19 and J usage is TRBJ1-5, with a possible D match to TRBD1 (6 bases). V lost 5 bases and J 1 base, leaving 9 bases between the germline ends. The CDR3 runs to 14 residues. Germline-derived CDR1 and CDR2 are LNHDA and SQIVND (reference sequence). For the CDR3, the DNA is TGTGCCAGTAGTCAGGGGATGAGCAATCAGCCCCAGCATTTT. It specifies CASSQGMSNQPQHF.

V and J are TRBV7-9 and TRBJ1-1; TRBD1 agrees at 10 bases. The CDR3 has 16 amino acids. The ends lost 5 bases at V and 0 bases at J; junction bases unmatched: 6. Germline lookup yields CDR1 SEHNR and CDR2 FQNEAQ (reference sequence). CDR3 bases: TGTGCCAGCAGCCGACCGGGACAGGGGTTGAACACTGAAGCTTTCTTT. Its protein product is CASSRPGQGLNTEAFF.

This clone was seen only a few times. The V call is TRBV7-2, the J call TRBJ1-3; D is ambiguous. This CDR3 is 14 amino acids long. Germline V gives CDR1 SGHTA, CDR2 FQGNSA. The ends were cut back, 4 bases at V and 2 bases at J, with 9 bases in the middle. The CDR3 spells CASSSLGAGNTIYF. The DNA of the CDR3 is TGTGCCAGCAGCTCCCTCGGAGCTGGAAACACCATATATTTT. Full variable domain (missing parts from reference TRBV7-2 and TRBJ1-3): GAGVSQSPSNKVTEKGKDVELRCDPISGHTALYWYRQSLGQGLEFLIYFQGNSAPDKSGLPSDRFSAERTGGSVSTLTIQRTQQEDSAVYLCASSSLGAGNTIYFGEGSWLTVV.

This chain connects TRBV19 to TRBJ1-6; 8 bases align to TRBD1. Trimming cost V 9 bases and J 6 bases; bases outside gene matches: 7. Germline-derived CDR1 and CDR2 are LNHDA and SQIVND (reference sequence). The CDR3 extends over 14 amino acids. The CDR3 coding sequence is TGTGCCAGCGAGTCGGGACAGGTTAATTCACCCCTCCACTTT. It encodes CASESGQVNSPLHF.

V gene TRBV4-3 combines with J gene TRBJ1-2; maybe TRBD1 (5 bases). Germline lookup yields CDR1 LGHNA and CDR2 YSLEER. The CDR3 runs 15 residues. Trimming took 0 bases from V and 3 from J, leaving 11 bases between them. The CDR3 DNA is TGCGCCAGCAGCCAAGAAGCAGGGTGGGACTATGGCTACACCTTC. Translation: CASSQEAGWDYGYTF.

DNA for the CDR3: TGTGCCAGCAGCCATACCGACAGGAGGCGCTATGGCTACACCTTC. Encoded protein: CASSHTDRRRYGYTF. This chain uses TRBV28 with TRBJ1-2; D possibly corresponds to TRBD1 (6 bases). The V gene's germline CDR1 is MDHEN and CDR2 SYDVKM. The CDR3 is made up of 15 amino acids. The ends were cut back, 6 bases at V and 4 bases at J, with 18 bases in the middle.

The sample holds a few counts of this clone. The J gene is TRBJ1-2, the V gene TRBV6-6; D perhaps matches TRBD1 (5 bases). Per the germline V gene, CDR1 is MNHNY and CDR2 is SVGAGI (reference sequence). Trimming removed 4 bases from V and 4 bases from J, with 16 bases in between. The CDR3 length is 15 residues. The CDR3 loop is CASSSLRTTGYGYTF. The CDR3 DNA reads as TGTGCCAGCAGTTCTCTTAGGACAACCGGCTATGGCTACACCTTC.

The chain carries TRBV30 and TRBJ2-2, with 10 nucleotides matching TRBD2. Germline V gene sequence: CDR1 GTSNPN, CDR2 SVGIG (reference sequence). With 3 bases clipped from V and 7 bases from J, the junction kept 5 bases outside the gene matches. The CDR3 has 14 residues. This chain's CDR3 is CAWRLAGENGELFF. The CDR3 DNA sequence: TGTGCCTGGAGGCTAGCGGGAGAGAACGGGGAGCTGTTTTTT.

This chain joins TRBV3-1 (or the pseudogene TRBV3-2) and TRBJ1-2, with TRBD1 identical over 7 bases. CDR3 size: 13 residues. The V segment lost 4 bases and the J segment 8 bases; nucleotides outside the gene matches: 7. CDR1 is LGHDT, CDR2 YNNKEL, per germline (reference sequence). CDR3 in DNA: TGTGCCAGCAGCCCCGGGACAGAAGAAGGCTACACCTTC. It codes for CASSPGTEEGYTF.

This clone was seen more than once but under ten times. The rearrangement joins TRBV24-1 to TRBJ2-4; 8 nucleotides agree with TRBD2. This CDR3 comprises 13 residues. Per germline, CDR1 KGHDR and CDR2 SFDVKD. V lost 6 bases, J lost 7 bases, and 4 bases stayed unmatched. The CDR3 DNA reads TGTGCCACCAGTACTAGCGGAGGGAACATTCAGTACTTC. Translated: CATSTSGGNIQYF.

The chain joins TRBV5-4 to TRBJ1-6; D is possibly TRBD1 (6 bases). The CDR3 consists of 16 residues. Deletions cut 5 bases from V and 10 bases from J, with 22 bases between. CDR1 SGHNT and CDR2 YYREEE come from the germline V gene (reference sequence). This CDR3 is CASRGLLRGALSPLHF. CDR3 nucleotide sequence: TGTGCCAGCAGGGGTCTTTTGCGGGGGGCTCTATCACCCCTCCACTTT.

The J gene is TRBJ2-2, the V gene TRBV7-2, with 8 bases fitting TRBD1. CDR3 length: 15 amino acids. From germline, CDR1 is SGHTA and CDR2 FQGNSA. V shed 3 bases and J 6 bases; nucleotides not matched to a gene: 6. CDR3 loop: CASSLDRASAGELFF. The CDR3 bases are TGTGCCAGCAGCTTGGACAGGGCCAGCGCCGGGGAGCTGTTTTTT.

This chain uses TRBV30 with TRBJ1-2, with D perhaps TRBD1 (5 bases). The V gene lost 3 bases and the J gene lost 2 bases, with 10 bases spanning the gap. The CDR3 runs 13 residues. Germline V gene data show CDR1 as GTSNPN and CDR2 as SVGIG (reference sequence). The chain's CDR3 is CAWSRQTNYGYTF. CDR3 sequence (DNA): TGTGCCTGGAGCCGACAGACGAACTATGGCTACACCTTC.

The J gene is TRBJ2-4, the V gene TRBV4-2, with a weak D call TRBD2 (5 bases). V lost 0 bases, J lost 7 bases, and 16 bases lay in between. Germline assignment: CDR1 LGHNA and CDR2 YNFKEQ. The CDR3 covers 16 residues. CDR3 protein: CASSQEASPNANIQYF. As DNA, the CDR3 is TGTGCCAGCAGCCAAGAAGCTAGCCCAAATGCGAACATTCAGTACTTC.

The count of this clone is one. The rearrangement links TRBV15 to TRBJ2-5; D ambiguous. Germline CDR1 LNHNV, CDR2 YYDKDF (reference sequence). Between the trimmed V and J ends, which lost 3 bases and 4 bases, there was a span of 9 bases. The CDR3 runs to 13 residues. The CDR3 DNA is TGTGCCACCAGCAGGGGCCGATTAGAGACCCAGTACTTC. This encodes CATSRGRLETQYF.

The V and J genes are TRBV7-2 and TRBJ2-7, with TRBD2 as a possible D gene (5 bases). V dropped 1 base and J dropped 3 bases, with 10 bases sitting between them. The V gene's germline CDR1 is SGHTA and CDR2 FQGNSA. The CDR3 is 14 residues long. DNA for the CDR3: TGTGCCAGCAGCTTAGTGGCGGGCTTCTACGAGCAGTACTTC. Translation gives CASSLVAGFYEQYF.

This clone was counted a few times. CDR3 DNA: TGTGCCACCAGCCCCCCTAACGGGGATGAGCAGTTCTTC. Its protein product is CATSPPNGDEQFF. This chain uses TRBV24-1 with TRBJ2-1; a possible D gene is TRBD2 (5 bases). The CDR3 has 13 residues. V lost 7 bases and J lost 8, with 14 bases in between. The germline gives CDR1 KGHDR, CDR2 SFDVKD.

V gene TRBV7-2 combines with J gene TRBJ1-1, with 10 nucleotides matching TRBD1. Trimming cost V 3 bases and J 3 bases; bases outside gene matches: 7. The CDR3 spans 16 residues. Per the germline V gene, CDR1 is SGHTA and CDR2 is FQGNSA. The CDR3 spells CASSFTYGTGDTEAFF. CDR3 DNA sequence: TGTGCCAGCAGCTTCACCTACGGGACAGGGGACACTGAAGCTTTCTTT.

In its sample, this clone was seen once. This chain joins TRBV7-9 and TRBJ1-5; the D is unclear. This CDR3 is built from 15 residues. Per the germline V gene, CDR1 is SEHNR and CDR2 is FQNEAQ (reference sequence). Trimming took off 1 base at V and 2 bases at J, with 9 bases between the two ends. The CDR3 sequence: CASSLGTPGNQPQHF. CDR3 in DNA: TGTGCCAGCAGCTTAGGCACCCCAGGCAATCAGCCCCAGCATTTT.

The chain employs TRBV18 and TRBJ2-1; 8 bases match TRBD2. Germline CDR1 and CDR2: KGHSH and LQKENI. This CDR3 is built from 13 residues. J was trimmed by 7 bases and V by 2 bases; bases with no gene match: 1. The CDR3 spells CASSPGTRNEQFF. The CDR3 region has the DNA TGTGCCAGCTCACCAGGGACTAGAAATGAGCAGTTCTTC.

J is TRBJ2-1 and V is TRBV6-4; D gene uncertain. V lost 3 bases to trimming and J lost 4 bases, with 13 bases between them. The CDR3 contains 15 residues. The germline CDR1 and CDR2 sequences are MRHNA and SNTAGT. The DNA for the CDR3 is TGTGCCAGCAGTGAACGACTGGCTGGTTACAATGAGCAGTTCTTC. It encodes CASSERLAGYNEQFF.

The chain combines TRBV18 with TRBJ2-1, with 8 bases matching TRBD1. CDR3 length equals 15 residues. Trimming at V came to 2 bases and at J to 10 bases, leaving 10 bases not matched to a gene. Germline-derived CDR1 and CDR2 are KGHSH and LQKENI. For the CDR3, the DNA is TGTGCCAGCTCACCAGAGACAGGGGCCACCCACGAGCAGTTCTTC. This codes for CASSPETGATHEQFF.

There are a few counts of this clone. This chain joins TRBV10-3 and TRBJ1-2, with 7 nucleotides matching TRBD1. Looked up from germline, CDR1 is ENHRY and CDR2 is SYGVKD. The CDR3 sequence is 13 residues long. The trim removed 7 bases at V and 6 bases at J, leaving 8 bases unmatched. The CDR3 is CAINDREEDGYTF. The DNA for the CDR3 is TGTGCCATCAATGACAGGGAAGAGGATGGCTACACCTTC.

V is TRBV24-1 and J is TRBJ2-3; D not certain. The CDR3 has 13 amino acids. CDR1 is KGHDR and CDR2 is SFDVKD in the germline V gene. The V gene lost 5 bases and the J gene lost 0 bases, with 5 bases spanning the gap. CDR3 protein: CATSAVSTDTQYF. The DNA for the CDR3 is TGTGCCACCAGTGCGGTTAGCACAGATACGCAGTATTTT.

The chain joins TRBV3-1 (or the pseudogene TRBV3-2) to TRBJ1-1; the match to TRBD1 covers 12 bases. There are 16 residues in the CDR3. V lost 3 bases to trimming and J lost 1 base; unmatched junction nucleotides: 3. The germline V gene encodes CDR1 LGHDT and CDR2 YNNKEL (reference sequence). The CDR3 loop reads CASSQGQGAKNTEAFF. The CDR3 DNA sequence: TGTGCCAGCAGCCAGGGACAGGGGGCTAAGAACACTGAAGCTTTCTTT.

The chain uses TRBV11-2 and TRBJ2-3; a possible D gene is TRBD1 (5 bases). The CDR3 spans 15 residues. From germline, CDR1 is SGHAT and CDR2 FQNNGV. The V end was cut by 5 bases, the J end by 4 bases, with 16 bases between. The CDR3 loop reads CASSLGPGPADTQYF. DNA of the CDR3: TGTGCCAGCAGCCTTGGGCCAGGGCCGGCAGATACGCAGTATTTT.